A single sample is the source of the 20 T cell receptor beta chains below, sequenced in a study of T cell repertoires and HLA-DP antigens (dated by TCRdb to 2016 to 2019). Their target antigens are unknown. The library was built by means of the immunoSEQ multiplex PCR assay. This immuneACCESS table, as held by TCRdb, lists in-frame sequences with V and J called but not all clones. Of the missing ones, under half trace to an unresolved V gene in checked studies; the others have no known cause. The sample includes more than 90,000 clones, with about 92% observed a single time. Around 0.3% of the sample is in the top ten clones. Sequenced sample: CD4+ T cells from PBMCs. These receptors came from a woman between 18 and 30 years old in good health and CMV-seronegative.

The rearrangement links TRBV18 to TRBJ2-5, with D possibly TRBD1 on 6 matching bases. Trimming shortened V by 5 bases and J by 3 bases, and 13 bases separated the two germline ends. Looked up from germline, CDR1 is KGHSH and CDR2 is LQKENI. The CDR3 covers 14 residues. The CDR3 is CASSSGHSKETQYF. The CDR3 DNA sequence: TGTGCCAGCTCATCGGGACATTCTAAAGAGACCCAGTACTTC.

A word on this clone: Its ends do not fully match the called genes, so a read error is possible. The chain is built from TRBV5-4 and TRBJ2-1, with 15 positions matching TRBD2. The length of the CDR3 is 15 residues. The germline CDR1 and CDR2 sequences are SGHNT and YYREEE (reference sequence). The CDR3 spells CVGTSGGPGYNEQFF. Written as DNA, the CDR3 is TGCGTGGGGACTAGCGGGGGGCCTGGCTACAATGAGCAGTTCTTC.

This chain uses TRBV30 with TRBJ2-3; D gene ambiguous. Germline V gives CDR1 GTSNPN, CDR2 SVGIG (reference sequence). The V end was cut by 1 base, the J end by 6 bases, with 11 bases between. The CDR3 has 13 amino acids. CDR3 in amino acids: CAWSARSLDTQYF. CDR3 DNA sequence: TGTGCCTGGAGTGCTCGTAGTCTGGATACGCAGTATTTT. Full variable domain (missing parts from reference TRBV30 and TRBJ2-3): SQTIHQWPATLVQPVGSPLSLECTVEGTSNPNLYWYRQAAGRGLQLLFYSVGIGQISSEVPQNLSASRPQDRQFILSSKKLLLSDSGFYLCAWSARSLDTQYFGPGTRLTVL.

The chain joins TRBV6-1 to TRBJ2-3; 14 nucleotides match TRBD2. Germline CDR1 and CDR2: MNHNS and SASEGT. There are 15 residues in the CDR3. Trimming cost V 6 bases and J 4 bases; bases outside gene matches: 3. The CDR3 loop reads CASRGTSGRADTQYF. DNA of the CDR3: TGTGCCAGCAGAGGGACTAGCGGGAGAGCAGATACGCAGTATTTT.

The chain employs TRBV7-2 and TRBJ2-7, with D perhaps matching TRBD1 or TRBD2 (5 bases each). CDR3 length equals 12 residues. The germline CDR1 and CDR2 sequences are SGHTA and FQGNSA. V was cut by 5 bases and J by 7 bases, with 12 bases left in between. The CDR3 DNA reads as TGTGCCAGCAGCGCCCCGGGACGTGAGCAGTACTTC. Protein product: CASSAPGREQYF.

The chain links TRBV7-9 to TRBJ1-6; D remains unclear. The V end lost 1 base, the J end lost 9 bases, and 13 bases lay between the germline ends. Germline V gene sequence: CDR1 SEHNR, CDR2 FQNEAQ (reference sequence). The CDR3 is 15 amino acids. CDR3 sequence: CASSLGVGVPSPLHF. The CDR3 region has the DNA TGTGCCAGCAGCTTAGGCGTCGGGGTGCCTTCACCCCTCCACTTT.

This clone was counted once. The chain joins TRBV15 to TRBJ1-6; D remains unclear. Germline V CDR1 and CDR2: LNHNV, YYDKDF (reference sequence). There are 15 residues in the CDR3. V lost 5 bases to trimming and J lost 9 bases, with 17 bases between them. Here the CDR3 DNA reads TGTGCCACCAGCGGATTTTCCGGGATCCTTTCACCCCTCCACTTT. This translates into CATSGFSGILSPLHF.

CDR3 sequence: CASSLEGDEQYF. In DNA, the CDR3 is TGTGCCAGCAGCTTGGAGGGGGACGAGCAGTACTTC. The chain has TRBV5-4 and TRBJ2-7; possibly TRBD1 for D (6 bases). V lost 0 bases and J 5 bases, leaving 6 bases between the germline ends. This CDR3 region has 12 residues. CDR1 and CDR2 (germline): SGHNT, YYREEE (reference sequence).

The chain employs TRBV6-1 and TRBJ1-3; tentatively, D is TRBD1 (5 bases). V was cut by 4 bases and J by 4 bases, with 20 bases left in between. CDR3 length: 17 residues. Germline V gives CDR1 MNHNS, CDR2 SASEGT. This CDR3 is CASSGLGQAITGNTIYF. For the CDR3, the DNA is TGTGCCAGCAGTGGTCTGGGGCAGGCGATCACGGGAAACACCATATATTTT.

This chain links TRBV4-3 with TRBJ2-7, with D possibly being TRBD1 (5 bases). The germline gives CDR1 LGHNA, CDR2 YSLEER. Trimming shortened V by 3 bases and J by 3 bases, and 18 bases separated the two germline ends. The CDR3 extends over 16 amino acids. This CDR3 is CASSQADSPSCYEQYV. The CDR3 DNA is TGCGCCAGCAGCCAGGCTGACAGCCCGTCTTGCTACGAGCAGTACGTC.

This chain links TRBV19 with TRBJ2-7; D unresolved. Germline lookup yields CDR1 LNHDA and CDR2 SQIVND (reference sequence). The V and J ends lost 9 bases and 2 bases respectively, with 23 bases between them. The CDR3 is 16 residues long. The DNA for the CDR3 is TGTGCCAGCCCTCCCCTAGACAAATTCCCCACCTACGAGCAGTACGTC. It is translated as CASPPLDKFPTYEQYV.

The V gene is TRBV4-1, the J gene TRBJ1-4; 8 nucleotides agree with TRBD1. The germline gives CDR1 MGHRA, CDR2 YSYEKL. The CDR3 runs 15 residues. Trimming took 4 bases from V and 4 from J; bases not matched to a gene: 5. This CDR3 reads CASSRLTGVNEKLFF. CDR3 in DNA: TGCGCCAGCAGCCGCTTGACAGGGGTTAATGAAAAACTGTTTTTT.

Here the CDR3 reads CASSQERGNTGELFF. CDR3 DNA: TGCGCCAGCAGCCAAGAGCGGGGTAACACCGGGGAGCTGTTTTTT. This chain uses TRBV4-1 with TRBJ2-2; D might be TRBD2 (6 bases). The V end lost 0 bases, the J end lost 2 bases, and 7 bases lay between the germline ends. The CDR3 contains 15 residues. Germline V lookup: CDR1 MGHRA, CDR2 YSYEKL.

This chain's CDR3 is CASSLDPIDRGNSPLHF. DNA of the CDR3: TGTGCCAGCAGCTTAGATCCGATAGACAGGGGTAATTCACCCCTCCACTTT. This chain uses TRBV7-2 with TRBJ1-6, with 8 bases lining up with TRBD1. J gave up 6 bases and V 1 base, and 8 bases lay outside the gene matches. This CDR3 region has 17 residues. The V gene's germline CDR1 is SGHTA and CDR2 FQGNSA.

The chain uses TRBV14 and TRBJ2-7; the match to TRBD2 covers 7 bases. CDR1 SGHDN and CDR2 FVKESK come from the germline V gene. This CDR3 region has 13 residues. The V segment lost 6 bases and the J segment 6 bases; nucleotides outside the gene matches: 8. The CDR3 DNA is TGTGCCAGCAGTCCCTCGGCGGGAGCCGAGCAGTACTTC. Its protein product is CASSPSAGAEQYF. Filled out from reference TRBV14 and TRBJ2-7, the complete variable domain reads EAGVTQFPSHSVIEKGQTVTLRCDPISGHDNLYWYRRVMGKEIKFLLHFVKESKQDESGMPNNRFLAERTGGTYSTLKVQPAELEDSGVYFCASSPSAGAEQYFGPGTRLTVT.

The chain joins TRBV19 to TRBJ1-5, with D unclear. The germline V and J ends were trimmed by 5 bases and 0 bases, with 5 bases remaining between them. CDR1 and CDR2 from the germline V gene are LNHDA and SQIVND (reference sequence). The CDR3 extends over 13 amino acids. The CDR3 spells CASSYLSNQPQHF. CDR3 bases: TGTGCCAGTAGTTACCTTAGCAATCAGCCCCAGCATTTT.

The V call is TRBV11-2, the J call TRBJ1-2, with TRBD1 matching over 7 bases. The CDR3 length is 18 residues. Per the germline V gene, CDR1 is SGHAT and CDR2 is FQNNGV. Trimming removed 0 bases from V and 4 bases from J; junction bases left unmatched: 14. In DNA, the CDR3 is TGTGCCAGCAGCTTAGACAAGGGCACCAGATCAGGGGGCTATGGCTACACCTTC. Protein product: CASSLDKGTRSGGYGYTF.

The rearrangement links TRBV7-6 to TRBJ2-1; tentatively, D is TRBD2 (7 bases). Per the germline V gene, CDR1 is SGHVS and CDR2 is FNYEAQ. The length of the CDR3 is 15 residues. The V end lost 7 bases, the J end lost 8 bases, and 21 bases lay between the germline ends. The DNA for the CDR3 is TGTGCCAGCACCGCTTTGGGGGGGCGGGGAGATGAGCAGTTCTTC. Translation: CASTALGGRGDEQFF.

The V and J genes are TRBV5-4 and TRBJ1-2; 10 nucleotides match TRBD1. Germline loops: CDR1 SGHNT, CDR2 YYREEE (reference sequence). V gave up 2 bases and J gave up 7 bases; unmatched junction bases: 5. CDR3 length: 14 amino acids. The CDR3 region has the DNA TGTGCCAGCAGCTTTAGACAGGGGGCGGCTGGCTACACCTTC. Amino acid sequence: CASSFRQGAAGYTF.

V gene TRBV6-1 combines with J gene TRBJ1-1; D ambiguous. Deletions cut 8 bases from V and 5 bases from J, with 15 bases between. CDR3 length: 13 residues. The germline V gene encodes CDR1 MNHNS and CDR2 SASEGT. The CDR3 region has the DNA TGTGCCAGCTACTGGATTCAGGATACTGAAGCTTTCTTT. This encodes CASYWIQDTEAFF.